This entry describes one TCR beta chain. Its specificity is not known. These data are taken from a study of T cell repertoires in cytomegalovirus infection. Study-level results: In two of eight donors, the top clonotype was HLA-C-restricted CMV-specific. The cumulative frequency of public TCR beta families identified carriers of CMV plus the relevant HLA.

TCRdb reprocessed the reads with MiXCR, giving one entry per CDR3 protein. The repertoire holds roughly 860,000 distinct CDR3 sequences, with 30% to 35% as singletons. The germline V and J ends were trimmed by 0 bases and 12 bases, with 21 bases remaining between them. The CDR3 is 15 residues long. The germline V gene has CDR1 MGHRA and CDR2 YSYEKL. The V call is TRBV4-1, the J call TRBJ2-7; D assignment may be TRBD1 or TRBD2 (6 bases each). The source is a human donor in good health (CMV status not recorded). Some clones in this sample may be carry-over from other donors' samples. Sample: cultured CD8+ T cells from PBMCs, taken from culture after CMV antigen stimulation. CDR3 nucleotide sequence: TGCGCCAGCAGCCAAGATTCGGGGGCAGTTCAAGAGAGGTACTTC. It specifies CASSQDSGAVQERYF.